What follows describes a single TCR beta chain. As yet, its antigen is unknown. The sample is drawn from a study of cytomegalovirus exposure and HLA in healthy donors. At the level of the study: The early release's HLA-typed donors yielded 78 million or so unique TCRs.

J was trimmed by 12 bases and V by 8 bases; bases with no gene match: 18. This CDR3 has 14 amino acids. The germline V gene has CDR1 MNHEY and CDR2 SVGAGI. Both 60 Vbeta primers and 13 Jbeta primers went into the PCR. Assay: immunoSEQ multiplex PCR; the TCRdb copy retains only in-frame clones and omits some. The sample shows under 110,000 clones, more than 65% of them seen only once. Study-level points and caveats: As a later analysis revealed, the rate of TCR association differed by HLA locus, with DRB1 most and HLA-C fewest. More clonal expansion characterized HLA-associated TCR beta chains than equally common others in a later analysis. Some V segments, TRBV6-2 and TRBV6-3 among them, were indistinguishable and were therefore excluded.

The chain joins TRBV6-5 to TRBJ1-1; 7 bases map to TRBD1. The sequence was obtained from a boy between 10 and 17 years old in good health and CMV-seronegative. The sample was PBMCs. The CDR3 protein is CASGRGYVDRETFF. The CDR3, as DNA: TGTGCCAGCGGACGGGGTTACGTAGACAGGGAGACTTTCTTT.